This T cell receptor beta chain was sequenced in a study of persistence of HIV-infected CD4 T cells. As for the study in general: Blood samples, up to roughly 200 mL, came from multiple time points, except two leukapheresis donors sampled once. Broader study findings: TCR oligoclonality correlated with proviral oligoclonality in the same sorted populations.

In the case of this clone: Antigen unknown.

The CDR3 is made up of 17 amino acids. Germline V gene sequence: CDR1 SGHRS, CDR2 YFSETQ. The ends were cut back, 3 bases at V and 0 bases at J, with 16 bases in the middle. Sequencing used immunoSEQ version 4 in survey mode. This table comes from immunoSEQ multiplex PCR, and its TCRdb copy is limited to in-frame clones, with some not included. Of 35,000 to 40,000 clones in the sample, around 80% were seen once. The stimulus was lysate of CMV-infected fibroblasts, about 11 ug/mL. Memory cells lacking CD40L and CD69 with high CD45RO were sorted. The sequenced sample was CD4+ T cells sorted from PBMCs after approximately 19-hour stimulation, obtained from a patient who received antiretroviral therapy. The rearrangement joins TRBV5-1 to TRBJ2-4; TRBD2 is a possible D gene (5 bases). The sequence was collected from an adult man with HIV who was CMV-seropositive. For the CDR3, the DNA is TGCGCCAGCAGCTCCGAGGGCGCGACGAAAGCCAAAAACATTCAGTACTTC. Protein product: CASSSEGATKAKNIQYF.